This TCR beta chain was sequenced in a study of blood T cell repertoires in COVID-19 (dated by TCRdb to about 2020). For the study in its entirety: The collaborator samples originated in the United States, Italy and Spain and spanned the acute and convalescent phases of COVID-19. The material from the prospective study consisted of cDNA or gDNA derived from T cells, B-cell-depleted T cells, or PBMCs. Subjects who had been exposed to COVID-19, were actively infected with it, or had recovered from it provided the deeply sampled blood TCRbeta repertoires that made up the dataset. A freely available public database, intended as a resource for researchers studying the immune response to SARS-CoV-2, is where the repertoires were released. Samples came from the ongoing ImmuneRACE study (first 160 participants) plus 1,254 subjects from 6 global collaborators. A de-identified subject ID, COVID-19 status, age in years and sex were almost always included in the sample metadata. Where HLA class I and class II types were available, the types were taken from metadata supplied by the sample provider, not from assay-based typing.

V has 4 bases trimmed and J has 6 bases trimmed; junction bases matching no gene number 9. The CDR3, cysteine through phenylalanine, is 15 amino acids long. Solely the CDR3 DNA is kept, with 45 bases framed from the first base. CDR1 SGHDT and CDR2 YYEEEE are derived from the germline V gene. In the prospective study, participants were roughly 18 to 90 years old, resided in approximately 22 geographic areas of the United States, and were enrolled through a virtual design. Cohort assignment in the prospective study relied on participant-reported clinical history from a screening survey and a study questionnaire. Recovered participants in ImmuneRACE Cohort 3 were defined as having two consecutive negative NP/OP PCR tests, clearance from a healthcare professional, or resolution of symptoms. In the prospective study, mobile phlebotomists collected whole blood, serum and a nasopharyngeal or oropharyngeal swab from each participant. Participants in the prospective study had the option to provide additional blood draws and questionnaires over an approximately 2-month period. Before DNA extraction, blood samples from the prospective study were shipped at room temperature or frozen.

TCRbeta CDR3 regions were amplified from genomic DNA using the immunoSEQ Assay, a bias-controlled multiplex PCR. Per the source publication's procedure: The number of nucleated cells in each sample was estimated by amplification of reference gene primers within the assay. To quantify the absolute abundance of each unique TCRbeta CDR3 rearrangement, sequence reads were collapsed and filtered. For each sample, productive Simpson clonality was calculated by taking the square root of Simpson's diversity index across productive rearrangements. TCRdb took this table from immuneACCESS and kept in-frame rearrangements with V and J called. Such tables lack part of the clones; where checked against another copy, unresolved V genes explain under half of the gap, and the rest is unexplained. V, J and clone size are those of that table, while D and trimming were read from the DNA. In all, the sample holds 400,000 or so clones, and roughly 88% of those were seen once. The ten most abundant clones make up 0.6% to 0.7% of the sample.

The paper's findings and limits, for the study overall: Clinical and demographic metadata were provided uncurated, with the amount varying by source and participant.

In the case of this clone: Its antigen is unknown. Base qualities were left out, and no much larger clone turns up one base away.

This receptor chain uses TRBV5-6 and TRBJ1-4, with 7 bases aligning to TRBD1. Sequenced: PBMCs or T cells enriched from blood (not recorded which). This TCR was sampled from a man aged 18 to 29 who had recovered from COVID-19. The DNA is TGTGCCAGCAGCCTGATAACAGGGGTGGATGAAAAACTGTTTTTT. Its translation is CASSLITGVDEKLFF. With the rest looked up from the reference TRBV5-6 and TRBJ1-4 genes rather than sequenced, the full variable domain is DAGVTQSPTHLIKTRGQQVTLRCSPKSGHDTVSWYQQALGQGPQFIFQYYEEEERQRGNFPDRFSGHQFPNYSSELNVNALLLGDSALYLCASSLITGVDEKLFFGSGTQLSVL.